The present T cell receptor (beta chain) was sequenced within a study of T cells after yellow fever vaccination. TCRdb redid the calling of the 5' RACE reads with MiXCR, one entry per CDR3 protein. The table has fewer than 350,000 distinct CDR3 sequences, approximately 9% seen once. The sequencing used PBMCs, collected on the day of the first yellow fever vaccination. The source is a man younger than 35 who received the YFV17D yellow fever vaccine.

CDR3: CASSSDTGGLNTEAFF. CDR3 coding DNA: TGTGCCAGCAGCTCTGATACGGGGGGGCTGAACACTGAAGCTTTCTTT. The rearrangement joins TRBV11-2 to TRBJ1-1; possibly TRBD1 for D (6 bases). This CDR3 is 16 amino acids long. V lost 4 bases and J 0 bases, leaving 15 bases between the germline ends. Germline V gene data show CDR1 as SGHAT and CDR2 as FQNNGV.